This passage covers 24 T cell receptor beta chains from one sample sequenced in a study of cytomegalovirus exposure and HLA in healthy donors. With 60 Vbeta and 13 Jbeta primers, the PCR was carried out. This table comes from immunoSEQ multiplex PCR, and its TCRdb copy is limited to in-frame clones, with some not included. The table shows approximately 170,000 clones, with 60% to 80% occurring only once. What was sequenced was PBMCs. Receptor source: a woman aged 18-29 years in good health and CMV-seronegative.

CDR3: CASSFGTGDSVTKLFF. The CDR3, as DNA: TGTGCCAGCAGCTTCGGGACAGGGGATAGCGTGACCAAACTGTTTTTT. This chain connects TRBV5-6 to TRBJ1-4; 10 nucleotides align to TRBD1. The CDR3 sequence is 16 residues long. The J segment lost 11 bases and the V segment lost 2 bases, leaving 12 bases of the junction unmatched. Per germline, CDR1 SGHDT and CDR2 YYEEEE. Supplemented by reference TRBV5-6 and TRBJ1-4, the full variable domain reads DAGVTQSPTHLIKTRGQQVTLRCSPKSGHDTVSWYQQALGQGPQFIFQYYEEEERQRGNFPDRFSGHQFPNYSSELNVNALLLGDSALYLCASSFGTGDSVTKLFFGSGTQLSVL.

J is TRBJ2-2 and V is TRBV18; tentatively, D is TRBD1 (6 bases). The CDR3 totals 16 residues. CDR1 and CDR2 (germline): KGHSH, LQKENI. V lost 4 bases and J 1 base, leaving 13 bases between the germline ends. CDR3 sequence (DNA): TGTGCCAGCTCACGGACCGGGACAATGAACACCGGGGAGCTGTTTTTT. It translates to CASSRTGTMNTGELFF.

The chain recombines TRBV19 with TRBJ2-2, with D maybe TRBD1 (6 bases). The V gene lost 1 base and the J gene lost 2 bases, with 11 bases spanning the gap. CDR1 and CDR2 from the germline V gene are LNHDA and SQIVND (reference sequence). CDR3 length: 16 amino acids. CDR3 in DNA: TGTGCCAGTAGTATAGGGGGACACCCCAACACCGGGGAGCTGTTTTTT. It encodes CASSIGGHPNTGELFF.

This clone has just a few counts. V usage is TRBV15 and J usage is TRBJ2-1; 12 bases line up with TRBD2. The CDR3 runs 16 residues. After removal of 3 bases from V and 8 bases from J, the junction contained 8 bases not matched to a gene. Germline-derived CDR1 and CDR2 are LNHNV and YYDKDF (reference sequence). The CDR3 protein is CATSRTSGGPTDEQFF. The CDR3 nucleotides are TGTGCCACCAGCAGGACTAGCGGGGGCCCGACGGATGAGCAGTTCTTC.

The rearrangement joins TRBV19 to TRBJ2-2, with D unclear. Germline CDR1 is LNHDA and CDR2 is SQIVND (reference sequence). The CDR3 length is 12 residues. Trimming cost V 7 bases and J 0 bases, with 3 bases left between them. CDR3: CASTANTGELFF. CDR3 bases: TGTGCCAGTACGGCGAACACCGGGGAGCTGTTTTTT. The full variable domain, with the rest looked up from reference TRBV19 and TRBJ2-2, is DGGITQSPKYLFRKEGQNVTLSCEQNLNHDAMYWYRQDPGQGLRLIYYSQIVNDFQKGDIAEGYSVSREKKESFPLTVTSAQKNPTAFYLCASTANTGELFFGEGSRLTVL.

This clone appeared a single time. This chain links TRBV30 with TRBJ2-1, with D possibly TRBD2 on 6 matching bases. Between the trimmed V and J ends, which lost 2 bases and 15 bases, there was a span of 17 bases. Germline CDR1 and CDR2: GTSNPN and SVGIG (reference sequence). The CDR3 has 12 amino acids. The DNA of the CDR3 is TGTGCCTGGAGTATTTCGGTGGGGGGATGGTTCTTC. Amino acid sequence: CAWSISVGGWFF.

This clone was picked up a small number of times. The chain carries TRBV10-3 and TRBJ2-7, with no clear D. Germline CDR1 is ENHRY and CDR2 is SYGVKD. The CDR3 is 13 residues long. Trimming removed 0 bases at V and 5 bases at J, with 8 bases between. CDR3 nucleotide sequence: TGTGCCATCAGTGAGTCGGGCCCCAACGAGCAGTACTTC. Amino acids: CAISESGPNEQYF.

As DNA, the CDR3 is TGTGCCAGCAGTCCCCGGACTAGCGGGGGGCATGAGCAGTTCTTC. Its protein product is CASSPRTSGGHEQFF. The chain has TRBV28 and TRBJ2-1; 14 bases are a match to TRBD2. Trimming cost V 5 bases and J 8 bases; bases outside gene matches: 5. In germline, CDR1 is MDHEN, CDR2 SYDVKM. This CDR3 comprises 15 residues. The variable domain in full, with the rest retrieved from reference TRBV28 and TRBJ2-1, is DVKVTQSSRYLVKRTGEKVFLECVQDMDHENMFWYRQDPGLGLRLIYFSYDVKMKEKGDIPEGYSVSREKKERFSLILESASTNQTSMYLCASSPRTSGGHEQFFGPGTRLTVL.

The rearrangement links TRBV6-1 to TRBJ2-7; tentatively, D is TRBD1 (6 bases). Germline CDR1 and CDR2: MNHNS and SASEGT. V was cut by 5 bases and J by 6 bases, with 17 bases left in between. This CDR3 is 14 amino acids long. CDR3: CASSWNRVSSEQYF. Written as DNA, the CDR3 is TGTGCCAGCAGTTGGAACAGGGTCAGCTCCGAGCAGTACTTC.

The genes are TRBV13 and TRBJ1-3; no reliable D call. V lost 6 bases and J 3 bases, leaving 12 bases between the germline ends. The CDR3 has 14 residues. Germline V lookup: CDR1 PRHDT, CDR2 FYEKMQ (reference sequence). CDR3 region: CASRRRRNGNTIYF. The DNA for the CDR3 is TGTGCCAGCAGACGAAGGAGAAATGGAAACACCATATATTTT.

V usage is TRBV13 and J usage is TRBJ1-3; TRBD1 matches at 9 bases. The germline V gene has CDR1 PRHDT and CDR2 FYEKMQ (reference sequence). This CDR3 spans 15 amino acids. The V and J ends lost 6 bases and 0 bases, in that order; junction bases with no gene match: 3. CDR3 nucleotide sequence: TGTGCCAGCAGTGACAGGGGGAGCTCTGGAAACACCATATATTTT. This encodes CASSDRGSSGNTIYF.

In this sample, this clone turned up a few times. The CDR3 loop is CATLTGQGAHEQYF. CDR3 DNA sequence: TGTGCCACGCTCACGGGACAGGGGGCCCACGAGCAGTACTTC. The chain couples TRBV28 to TRBJ2-7, with 12 bases identical to TRBD1. Germline trimming cut 10 bases from V and 5 bases from J; bases unmatched to any gene: 9. CDR1 is MDHEN, CDR2 SYDVKM, per germline. The CDR3 extends over 14 amino acids.

The CDR3 nucleotides read TGCGCCAGCAGCCGTAATGGAGCGATCCAAGAGACCCAGTACTTC. This translates into CASSRNGAIQETQYF. V usage is TRBV5-1 and J usage is TRBJ2-5, with D unresolved. V lost 4 bases and J 1 base, leaving 14 bases between the germline ends. CDR1 is SGHRS and CDR2 is YFSETQ in the germline V gene. This CDR3 contains 15 residues. Filled out from reference TRBV5-1 and TRBJ2-5, the complete variable domain reads KAGVTQTPRYLIKTRGQQVTLSCSPISGHRSVSWYQQTPGQGLQFLFEYFSETQRNKGNFPGRFSGRQFSNSRSEMNVSTLELGDSALYLCASSRNGAIQETQYFGPGTRLLVL.

The rearrangement uses TRBV19 and TRBJ1-4, with D tentatively TRBD1 (6 bases). The germline V gene has CDR1 LNHDA and CDR2 SQIVND (reference sequence). This CDR3 has 16 amino acids. The germline V and J ends were trimmed by 5 bases and 0 bases, with 13 bases remaining between them. CDR3 nucleotides: TGTGCCAGTAGTGACGGACAGCTAACAACTAATGAAAAACTGTTTTTT. This encodes CASSDGQLTTNEKLFF.

The gene calls are TRBV27 and TRBJ1-5, with 9 positions matching TRBD1. CDR1 and CDR2 (germline): MNHEY, SMNVEV (reference sequence). The CDR3 spans 15 residues. J gave up 5 bases and V 5 bases, and 7 bases lay outside the gene matches. The CDR3: CASSPLDRGYQPQHF. The CDR3, as DNA: TGTGCCAGCAGTCCCTTGGACAGGGGATATCAGCCCCAGCATTTT.

CDR3 bases: TGTGCCAGCAGTTCTCCGGGACAGACAAACTATGGCTACACCTTC. Protein sequence: CASSSPGQTNYGYTF. The V call is TRBV6-5, the J call TRBJ1-2; 7 bases match TRBD1. Losses at the gene ends were 4 bases for V and 2 bases for J; bases not matched to a gene: 7. The CDR3 is made up of 15 amino acids. Germline lookup yields CDR1 MNHEY and CDR2 SVGAGI.

The chain uses TRBV4-1 and TRBJ2-2, with 8 bases identical to TRBD2. Germline V gene data show CDR1 as MGHRA and CDR2 as YSYEKL. Unmatched junction bases numbered 8, after V lost 6 bases and J lost 5 bases. The CDR3 length is 15 residues. The CDR3 protein is CASSRLSGNTGELFF. Here the CDR3 DNA reads TGCGCCAGCAGTCGACTTAGCGGGAATACCGGGGAGCTGTTTTTT.

This clone was seen only a few times. The chain couples TRBV27 to TRBJ2-5; 9 nucleotides line up with TRBD1. The J call may be wrong; the DNA end is better matched by TRBJ2-7. This CDR3 has 14 residues. Germline V gives CDR1 MNHEY, CDR2 SMNVEV (reference sequence). Here the CDR3 reads CASSYRGRLYEQYF. In DNA, the CDR3 is TGTGCCAGCAGTTACAGGGGGCGGCTCTACGAGCAGTACTTC.

The chain combines TRBV30 with TRBJ1-4; 9 nucleotides match TRBD1. The CDR3 sequence is 14 residues long. V lost 1 base and J lost 8; bases outside the gene matches: 5. Germline V gene lookup returns CDR1 GTSNPN and CDR2 SVGIG (reference sequence). The CDR3 nucleotides read TGTGCCTGGAGTGATGGACAGGGGAGAGAAAAACTGTTTTTT. Protein: CAWSDGQGREKLFF.

This clone was detected many times. The chain carries TRBV19 and TRBJ1-4; D gene unclear. CDR1 is LNHDA, CDR2 SQIVND, per germline (reference sequence). The CDR3 spans 13 residues. V lost 4 bases, J lost 10 bases, and 13 bases lay in between. DNA for the CDR3: TGTGCCAGTAGTACGACGCAGGTGGGAAAACTGTTTTTT. It is translated as CASSTTQVGKLFF.

The V and J genes are TRBV27 and TRBJ2-5, with 11 bases fitting TRBD2. The CDR3 is made up of 15 amino acids. Per the germline V gene, CDR1 is MNHEY and CDR2 is SMNVEV (reference sequence). V was clipped by 8 bases and J by 4 bases; unmatched bases: 9. The CDR3 nucleotides read TGTGCCAGCGCCCTTAGCGGGAGGGCCGGAGAGACCCAGTACTTC. Its protein is CASALSGRAGETQYF.

The gene calls are TRBV9 and TRBJ2-5; 10 bases match TRBD1. With V trimmed by 4 bases and J by 5 bases, 11 bases remained unmatched. The germline CDR1 and CDR2 sequences are SGDLS and YYNGEE. CDR3 length: 16 residues. CDR3 bases: TGTGCCAGCAGCACCGGGACAGGGGACGGGGCCGAGACCCAGTACTTC. It encodes CASSTGTGDGAETQYF. The entire variable domain, with the rest obtained from reference TRBV9 and TRBJ2-5, is as follows: DSGVTQTPKHLITATGQRVTLRCSPRSGDLSVYWYQQSLDQGLQFLIQYYNGEERAKGNILERFSAQQFPDLHSELNLSSLELGDSALYFCASSTGTGDGAETQYFGPGTRLLVL.

The gene calls are TRBV7-2 and TRBJ2-7; 8 bases match TRBD2. This CDR3 has 15 residues. Germline V gene lookup returns CDR1 SGHTA and CDR2 FQGNSA. After removal of 3 bases from V and 5 bases from J, the junction contained 9 bases not matched to a gene. In DNA form, the CDR3 reads TGTGCCAGCAGCTTCGTGGGGACTAGTCTCCACGAGCAGTACTTC. Residues: CASSFVGTSLHEQYF.

The DNA for the CDR3 is TGTGCCAGCAGTCCCAGCCTGGGGGCAGGCTATGGCTACACCTTC. It specifies CASSPSLGAGYGYTF. The chain employs TRBV28 and TRBJ1-2; possible D gene TRBD1, 6 bases. The CDR3 length is 15 residues. Germline values: CDR1 MDHEN, CDR2 SYDVKM. Trimming took off 5 bases at V and 4 bases at J, with 17 bases between the two ends.